Listed below are T cell receptor beta chains from one sample, sequenced in a study of blood T cells in healthy people across ages. TCRdb processed the 5' RACE reads anew with MiXCR; each CDR3 protein has one entry. The table has roughly 1.9 million distinct CDR3 sequences, about 39% seen once. Sequencing was done on a sample of blood. These receptors came from a human donor in good health. CDR3s include the opening cysteine and the closing phenylalanine or tryptophan.

v_gene | CDR3aa
TRBV4-3 | CASSHVSSYNEQFF
TRBV7-9 | CASSIPGQGNEKLFF
TRBV12-5 | CASARAGGTDTQYF
TRBV4-3 | CASSQDRGGRGKDTQYF
TRBV20-1 | CSTRGGTSYEQYF
TRBV6-2/TRBV6-3 | CARESKGRGSGANVLTF
TRBV3-1 | CASSQESLAGGPRGNEQFF
TRBV20-1 | CSAAEGEQYF
TRBV20-1 | CSAYDGNGYTF
TRBV12-3/TRBV12-4 | CASSFRRSGFRDRVGEDGYTF
TRBV3-1 | CASSQVSGTTLTDTQYF